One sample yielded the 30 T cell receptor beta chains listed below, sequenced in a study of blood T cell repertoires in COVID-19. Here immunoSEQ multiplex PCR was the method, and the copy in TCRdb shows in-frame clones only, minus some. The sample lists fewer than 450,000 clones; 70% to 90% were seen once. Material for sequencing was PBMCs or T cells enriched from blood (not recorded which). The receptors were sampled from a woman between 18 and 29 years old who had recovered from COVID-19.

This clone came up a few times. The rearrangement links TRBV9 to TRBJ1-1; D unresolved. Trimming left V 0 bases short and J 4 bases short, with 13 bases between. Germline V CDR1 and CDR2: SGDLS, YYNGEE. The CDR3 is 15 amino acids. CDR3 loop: CASSVDWLSSTEAFF. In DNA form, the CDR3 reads TGTGCCAGCAGCGTAGATTGGTTGTCTAGCACTGAAGCTTTCTTT.

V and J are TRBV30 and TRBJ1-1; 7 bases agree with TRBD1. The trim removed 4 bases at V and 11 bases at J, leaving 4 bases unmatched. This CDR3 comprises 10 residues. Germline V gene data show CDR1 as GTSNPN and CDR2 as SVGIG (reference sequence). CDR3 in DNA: TGTGCCTGGAAACAGGGGTTGGCTTTCTTT. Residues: CAWKQGLAFF. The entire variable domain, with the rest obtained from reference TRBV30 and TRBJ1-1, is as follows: SQTIHQWPATLVQPVGSPLSLECTVEGTSNPNLYWYRQAAGRGLQLLFYSVGIGQISSEVPQNLSASRPQDRQFILSSKKLLLSDSGFYLCAWKQGLAFFGQGTRLTVV.

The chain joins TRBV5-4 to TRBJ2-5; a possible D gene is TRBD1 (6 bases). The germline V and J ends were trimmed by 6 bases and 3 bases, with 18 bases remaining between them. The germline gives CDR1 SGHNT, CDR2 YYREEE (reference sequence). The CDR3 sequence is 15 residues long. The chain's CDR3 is CASTPQGSGKETQYF. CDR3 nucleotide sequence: TGTGCCAGCACCCCCCAGGGGTCGGGGAAAGAGACCCAGTACTTC. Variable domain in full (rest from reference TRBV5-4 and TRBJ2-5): ETGVTQSPTHLIKTRGQQVTLRCSSQSGHNTVSWYQQALGQGPQFIFQYYREEENGRGNFPPRFSGLQFPNYSSELNVNALELDDSALYLCASTPQGSGKETQYFGPGTRLLVL.

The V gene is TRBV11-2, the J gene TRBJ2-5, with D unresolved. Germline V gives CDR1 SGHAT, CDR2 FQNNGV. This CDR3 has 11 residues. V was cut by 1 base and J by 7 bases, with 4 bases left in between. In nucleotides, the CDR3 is TGTGCCAGCAGCTTAGGCGGGACCCAGTACTTC. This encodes CASSLGGTQYF. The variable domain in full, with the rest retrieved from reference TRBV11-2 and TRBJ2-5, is EAGVAQSPRYKIIEKRQSVAFWCNPISGHATLYWYQQILGQGPKLLIQFQNNGVVDDSQLPKDRFSAERLKGVDSTLKIQPAKLEDSAVYLCASSLGGTQYFGPGTRLLVL.

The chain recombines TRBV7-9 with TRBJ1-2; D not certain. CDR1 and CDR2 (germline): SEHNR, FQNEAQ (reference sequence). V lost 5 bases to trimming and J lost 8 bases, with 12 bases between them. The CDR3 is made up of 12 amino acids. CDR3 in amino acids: CASSPLKEGYTF. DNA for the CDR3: TGTGCCAGCAGCCCATTGAAGGAGGGCTACACCTTC.

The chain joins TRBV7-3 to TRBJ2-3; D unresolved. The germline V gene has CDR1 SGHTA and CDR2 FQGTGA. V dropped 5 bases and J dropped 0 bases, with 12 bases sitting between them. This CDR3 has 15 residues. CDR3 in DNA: TGTGCCAGCAGCCCCACCGACATCAGCACAGATACGCAGTATTTT. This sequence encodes CASSPTDISTDTQYF. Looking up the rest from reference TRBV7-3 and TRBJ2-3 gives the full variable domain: GAGVSQTPSNKVTEKGKYVELRCDPISGHTALYWYRQSLGQGPEFLIYFQGTGAADDSGLPNDRFFAVRPEGSVSTLKIQRTERGDSAVYLCASSPTDISTDTQYFGPGTRLTVL.

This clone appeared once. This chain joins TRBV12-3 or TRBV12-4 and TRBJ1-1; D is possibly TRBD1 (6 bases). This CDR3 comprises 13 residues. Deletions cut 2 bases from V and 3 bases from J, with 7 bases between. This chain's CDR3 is CASSLKGDTEAFF. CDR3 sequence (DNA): TGTGCCAGCAGTTTAAAGGGGGACACTGAAGCTTTCTTT.

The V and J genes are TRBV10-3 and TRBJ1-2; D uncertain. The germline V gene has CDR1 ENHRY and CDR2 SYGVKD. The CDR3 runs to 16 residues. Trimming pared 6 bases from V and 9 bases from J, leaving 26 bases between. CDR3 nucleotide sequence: TGTGCCATCAGCGAAGACACGGACGGGAGCCTTAATAGCTACACCTTC. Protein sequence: CAISEDTDGSLNSYTF.

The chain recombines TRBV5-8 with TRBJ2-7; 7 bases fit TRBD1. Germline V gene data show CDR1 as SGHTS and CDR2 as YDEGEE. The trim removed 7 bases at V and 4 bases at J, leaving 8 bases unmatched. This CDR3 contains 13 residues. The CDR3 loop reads CASFDRVGYEQYF. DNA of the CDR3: TGTGCCAGCTTTGACAGGGTTGGTTACGAGCAGTACTTC.

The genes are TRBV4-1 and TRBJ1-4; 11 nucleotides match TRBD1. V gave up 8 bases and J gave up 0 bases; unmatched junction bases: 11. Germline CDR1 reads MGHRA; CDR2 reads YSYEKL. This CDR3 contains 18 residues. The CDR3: CASRDRDRGYTTNEKLFF. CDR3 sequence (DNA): TGCGCCAGCCGAGACCGGGACAGGGGGTATACAACTAATGAAAAACTGTTTTTT.

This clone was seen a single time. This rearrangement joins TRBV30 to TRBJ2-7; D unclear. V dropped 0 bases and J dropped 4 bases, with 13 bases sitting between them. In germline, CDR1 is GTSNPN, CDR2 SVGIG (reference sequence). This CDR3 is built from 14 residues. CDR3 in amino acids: CAWSVISTDYEQYF. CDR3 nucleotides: TGTGCCTGGAGTGTAATTAGTACCGATTACGAGCAGTACTTC.

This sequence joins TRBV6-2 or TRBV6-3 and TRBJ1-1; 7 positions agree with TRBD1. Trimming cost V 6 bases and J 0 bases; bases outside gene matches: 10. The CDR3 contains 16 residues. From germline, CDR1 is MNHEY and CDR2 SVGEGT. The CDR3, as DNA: TGTGCCAGCAGCGAATTGTATGGGACAGTGAACACTGAAGCTTTCTTT. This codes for CASSELYGTVNTEAFF.

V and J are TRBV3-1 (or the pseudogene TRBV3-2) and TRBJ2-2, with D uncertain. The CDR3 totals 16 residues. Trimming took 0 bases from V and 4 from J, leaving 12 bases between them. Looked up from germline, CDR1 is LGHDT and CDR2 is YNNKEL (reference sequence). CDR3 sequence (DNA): TGTGCCAGCAGCCAAGATCCACAGCCGTTCACCGGGGAGCTGTTTTTT. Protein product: CASSQDPQPFTGELFF.

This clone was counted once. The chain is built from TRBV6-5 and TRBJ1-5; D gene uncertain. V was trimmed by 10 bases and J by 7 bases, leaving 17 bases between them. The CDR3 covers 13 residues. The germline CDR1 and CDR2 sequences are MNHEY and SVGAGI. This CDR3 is CATRFRTGQPQHF. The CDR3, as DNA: TGTGCCACCCGATTTCGGACGGGACAGCCCCAGCATTTT.

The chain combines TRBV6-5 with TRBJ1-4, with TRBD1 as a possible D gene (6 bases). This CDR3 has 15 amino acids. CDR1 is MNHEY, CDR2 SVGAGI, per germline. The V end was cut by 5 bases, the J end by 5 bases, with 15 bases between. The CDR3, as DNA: TGTGCCAGCAGTATATTCGGGACACCGAATGAAAAACTGTTTTTT. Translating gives CASSIFGTPNEKLFF.

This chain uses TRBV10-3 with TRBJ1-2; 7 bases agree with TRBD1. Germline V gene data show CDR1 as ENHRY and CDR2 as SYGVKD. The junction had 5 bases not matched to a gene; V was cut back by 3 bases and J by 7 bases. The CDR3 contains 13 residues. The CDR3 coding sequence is TGTGCCATCAGTGACAGGGGGTTAGGTGGCTACACCTTC. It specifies CAISDRGLGGYTF.

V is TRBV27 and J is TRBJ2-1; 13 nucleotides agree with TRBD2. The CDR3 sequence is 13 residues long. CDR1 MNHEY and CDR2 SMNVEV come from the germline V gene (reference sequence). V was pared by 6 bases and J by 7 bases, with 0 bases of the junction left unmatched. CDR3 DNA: TGTGCCAGCAGACTAGCGGGGGGGAATGAGCAGTTCTTC. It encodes CASRLAGGNEQFF.

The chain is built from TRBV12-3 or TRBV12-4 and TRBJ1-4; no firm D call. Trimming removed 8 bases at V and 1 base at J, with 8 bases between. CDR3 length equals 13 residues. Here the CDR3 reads CASRLRTNEKLFF. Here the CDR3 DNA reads TGTGCCAGCCGGTTACGAACTAATGAAAAACTGTTTTTT.

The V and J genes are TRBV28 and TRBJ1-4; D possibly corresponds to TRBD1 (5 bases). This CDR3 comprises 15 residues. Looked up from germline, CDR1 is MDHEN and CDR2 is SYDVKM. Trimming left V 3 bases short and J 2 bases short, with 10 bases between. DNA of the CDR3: TGTGCCAGCAGTTTGCAGGGCTCCACTAATGAAAAACTGTTTTTT. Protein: CASSLQGSTNEKLFF.

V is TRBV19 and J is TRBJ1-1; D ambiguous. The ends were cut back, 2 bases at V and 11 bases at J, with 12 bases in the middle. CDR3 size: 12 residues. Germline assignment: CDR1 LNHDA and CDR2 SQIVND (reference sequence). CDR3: CASSIKEGEAFF. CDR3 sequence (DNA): TGTGCCAGTAGTATAAAGGAGGGAGAGGCTTTCTTT.

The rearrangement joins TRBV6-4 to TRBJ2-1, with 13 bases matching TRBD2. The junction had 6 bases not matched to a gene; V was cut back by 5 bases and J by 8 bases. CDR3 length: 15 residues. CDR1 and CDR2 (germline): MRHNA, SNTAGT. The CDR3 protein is CASSSGLAGVDEQFF. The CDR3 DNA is TGTGCCAGCAGTTCAGGACTAGCGGGGGTTGATGAGCAGTTCTTC.

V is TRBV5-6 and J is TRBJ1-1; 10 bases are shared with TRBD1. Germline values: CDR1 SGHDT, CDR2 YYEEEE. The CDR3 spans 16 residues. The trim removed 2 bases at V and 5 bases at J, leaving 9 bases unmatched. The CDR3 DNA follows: TGTGCCAGCAGCTTCGGGACAGGGGCTTTTGTTACTGAAGCTTTCTTT. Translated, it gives CASSFGTGAFVTEAFF.

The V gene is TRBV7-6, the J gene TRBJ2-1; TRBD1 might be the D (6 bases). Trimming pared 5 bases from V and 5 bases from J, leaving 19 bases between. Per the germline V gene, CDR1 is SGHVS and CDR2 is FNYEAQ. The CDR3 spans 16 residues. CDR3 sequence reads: CASSKPGHNPNNEQFF. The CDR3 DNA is TGTGCCAGCAGCAAACCGGGACATAACCCCAACAATGAGCAGTTCTTC.

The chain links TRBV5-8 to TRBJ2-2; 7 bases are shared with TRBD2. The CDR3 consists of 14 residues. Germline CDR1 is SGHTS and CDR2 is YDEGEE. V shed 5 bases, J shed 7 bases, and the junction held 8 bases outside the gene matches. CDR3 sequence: CASRTGGIGGELFF. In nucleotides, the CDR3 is TGTGCCAGCAGAACCGGGGGGATCGGCGGGGAGCTGTTTTTT.

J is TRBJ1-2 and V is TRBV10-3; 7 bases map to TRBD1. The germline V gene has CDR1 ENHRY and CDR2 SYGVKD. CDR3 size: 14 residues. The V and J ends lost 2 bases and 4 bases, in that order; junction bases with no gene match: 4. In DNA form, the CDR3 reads TGTGCCATCAGTGAGGCTGCAGGGGGCTATGGCTACACCTTC. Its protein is CAISEAAGGYGYTF.

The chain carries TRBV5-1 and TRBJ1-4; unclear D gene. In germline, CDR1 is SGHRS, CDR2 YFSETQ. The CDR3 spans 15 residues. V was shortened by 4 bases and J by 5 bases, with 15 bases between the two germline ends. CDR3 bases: TGCGCCAGCAGCACCGGTGGGCAGCGGAATGAAAAACTGTTTTTT. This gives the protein CASSTGGQRNEKLFF.

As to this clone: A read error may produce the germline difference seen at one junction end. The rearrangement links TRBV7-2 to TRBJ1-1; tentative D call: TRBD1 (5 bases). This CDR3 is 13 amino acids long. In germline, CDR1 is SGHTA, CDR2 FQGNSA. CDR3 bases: TGTGCCAGCAACTTAGACAGATTCGGTGAAGCTTTCTTT. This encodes CASNLDRFGEAFF. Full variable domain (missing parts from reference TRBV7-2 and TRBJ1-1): GAGVSQSPSNKVTEKGKDVELRCDPISGHTALYWYRQSLGQGLEFLIYFQGNSAPDKSGLPSDRFSAERTGGSVSTLTIQRTQQEDSAVYLCASNLDRFGEAFFGQGTRLTVV.

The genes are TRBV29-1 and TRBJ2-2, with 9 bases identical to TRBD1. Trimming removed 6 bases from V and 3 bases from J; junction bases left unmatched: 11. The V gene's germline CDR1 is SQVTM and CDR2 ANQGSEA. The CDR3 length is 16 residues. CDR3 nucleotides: TGCAGCGTCCAGAGGGACAGGGAAAAGGACACCGGGGAGCTGTTTTTT. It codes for CSVQRDREKDTGELFF.

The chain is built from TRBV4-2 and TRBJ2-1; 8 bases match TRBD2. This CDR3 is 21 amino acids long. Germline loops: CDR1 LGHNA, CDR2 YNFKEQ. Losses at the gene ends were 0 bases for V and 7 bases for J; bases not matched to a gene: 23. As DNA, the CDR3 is TGTGCCAGCAGCCAAGACCTGACTATGCGGGGGGTCGGGGTGTTCGGAAATGAGCAGTTCTTC. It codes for CASSQDLTMRGVGVFGNEQFF.

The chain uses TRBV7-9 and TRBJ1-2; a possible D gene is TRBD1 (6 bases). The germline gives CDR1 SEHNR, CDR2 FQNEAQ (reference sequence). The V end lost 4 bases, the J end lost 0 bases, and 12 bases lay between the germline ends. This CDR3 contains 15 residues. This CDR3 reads CASSSQGQPNYGYTF. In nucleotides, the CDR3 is TGTGCCAGCAGCTCACAGGGTCAACCTAACTATGGCTACACCTTC.